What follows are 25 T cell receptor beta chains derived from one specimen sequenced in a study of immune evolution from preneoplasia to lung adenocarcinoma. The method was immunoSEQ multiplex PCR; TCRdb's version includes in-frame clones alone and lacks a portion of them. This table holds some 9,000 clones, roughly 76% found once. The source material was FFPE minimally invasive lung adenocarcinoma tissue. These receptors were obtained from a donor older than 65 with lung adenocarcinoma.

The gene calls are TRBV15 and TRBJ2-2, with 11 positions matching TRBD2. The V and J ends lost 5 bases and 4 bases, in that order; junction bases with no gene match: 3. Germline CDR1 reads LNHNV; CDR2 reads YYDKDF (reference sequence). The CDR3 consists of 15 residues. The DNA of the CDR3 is TGTGCCACCAGCTTGGGACTAGCGGCCACCGGGGAGCTGTTTTTT. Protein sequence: CATSLGLAATGELFF.

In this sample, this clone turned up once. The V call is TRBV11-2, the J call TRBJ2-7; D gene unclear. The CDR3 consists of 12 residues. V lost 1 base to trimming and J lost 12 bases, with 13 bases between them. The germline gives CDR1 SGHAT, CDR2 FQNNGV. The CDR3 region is CASSLGTQSLYF. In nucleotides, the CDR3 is TGTGCCAGCAGCTTAGGAACCCAAAGTCTGTACTTC.

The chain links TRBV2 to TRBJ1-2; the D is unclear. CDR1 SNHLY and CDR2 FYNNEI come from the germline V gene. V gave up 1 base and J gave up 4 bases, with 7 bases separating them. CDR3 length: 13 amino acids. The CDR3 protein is CASSEDVFYGYTF. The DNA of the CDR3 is TGTGCCAGCAGTGAAGATGTTTTCTATGGCTACACCTTC. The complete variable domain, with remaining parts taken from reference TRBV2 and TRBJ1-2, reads EPEVTQTPSHQVTQMGQEVILRCVPISNHLYFYWYRQILGQKVEFLVSFYNNEISEKSEIFDDQFSVERPDGSNFTLKIRSTKLEDSAMYFCASSEDVFYGYTFGSGTRLTVV.

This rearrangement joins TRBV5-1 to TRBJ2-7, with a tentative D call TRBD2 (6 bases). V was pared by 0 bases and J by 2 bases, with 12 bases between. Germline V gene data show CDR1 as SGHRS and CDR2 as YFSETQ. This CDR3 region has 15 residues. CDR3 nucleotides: TGCGCCAGCAGCTTGGATCTCGGAGGGACCTACGAGCAGTACTTC. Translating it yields CASSLDLGGTYEQYF.

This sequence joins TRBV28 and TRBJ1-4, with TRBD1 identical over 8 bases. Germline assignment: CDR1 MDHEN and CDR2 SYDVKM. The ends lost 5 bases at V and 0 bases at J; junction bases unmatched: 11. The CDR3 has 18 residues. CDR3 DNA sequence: TGTGCCAGCAGTCCCGGACAGGGTTGGATGGCAACTAATGAAAAACTGTTTTTT. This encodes CASSPGQGWMATNEKLFF. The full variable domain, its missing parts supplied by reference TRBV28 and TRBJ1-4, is DVKVTQSSRYLVKRTGEKVFLECVQDMDHENMFWYRQDPGLGLRLIYFSYDVKMKEKGDIPEGYSVSREKKERFSLILESASTNQTSMYLCASSPGQGWMATNEKLFFGSGTQLSVL.

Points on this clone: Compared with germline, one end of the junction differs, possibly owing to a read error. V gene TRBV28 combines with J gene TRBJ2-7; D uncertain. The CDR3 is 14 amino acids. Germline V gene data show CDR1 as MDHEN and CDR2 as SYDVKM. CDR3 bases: TGTGCCAGCAGTTTATCCGAATGGAGTCTTCCTCTCTCGTTC. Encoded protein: CASSLSEWSLPLSF.

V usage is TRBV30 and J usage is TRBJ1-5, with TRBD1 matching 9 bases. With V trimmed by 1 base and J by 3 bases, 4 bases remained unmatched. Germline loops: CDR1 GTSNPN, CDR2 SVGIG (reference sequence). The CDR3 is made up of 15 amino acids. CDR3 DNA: TGTGCCTGGAGTGGGGGACAGGGCCTCAATCAGCCCCAGCATTTT. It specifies CAWSGGQGLNQPQHF. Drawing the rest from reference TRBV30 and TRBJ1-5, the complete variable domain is SQTIHQWPATLVQPVGSPLSLECTVEGTSNPNLYWYRQAAGRGLQLLFYSVGIGQISSEVPQNLSASRPQDRQFILSSKKLLLSDSGFYLCAWSGGQGLNQPQHFGDGTRLSIL.

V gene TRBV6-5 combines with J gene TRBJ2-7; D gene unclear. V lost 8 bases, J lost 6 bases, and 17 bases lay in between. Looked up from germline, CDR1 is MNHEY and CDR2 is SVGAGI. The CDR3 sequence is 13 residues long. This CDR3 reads CASSRSETGEQYF. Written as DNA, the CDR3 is TGTGCCAGCTCGAGGAGCGAAACGGGCGAGCAGTACTTC.

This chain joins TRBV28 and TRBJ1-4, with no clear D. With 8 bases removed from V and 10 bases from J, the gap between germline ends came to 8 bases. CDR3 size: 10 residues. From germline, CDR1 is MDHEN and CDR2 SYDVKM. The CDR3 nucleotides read TGTGCCAGCGCCAGTGGAAAACTGTTTTTT. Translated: CASASGKLFF.

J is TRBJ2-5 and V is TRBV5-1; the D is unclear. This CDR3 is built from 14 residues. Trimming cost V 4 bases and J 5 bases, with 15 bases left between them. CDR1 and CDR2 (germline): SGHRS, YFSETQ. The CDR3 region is CASSRWTSGETQYF. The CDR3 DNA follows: TGCGCCAGCAGCCGCTGGACGTCTGGGGAGACCCAGTACTTC.

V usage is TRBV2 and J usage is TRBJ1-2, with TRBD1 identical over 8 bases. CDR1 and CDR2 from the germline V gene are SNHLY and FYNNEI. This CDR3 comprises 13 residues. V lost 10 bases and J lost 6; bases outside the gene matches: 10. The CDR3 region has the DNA TGTGCCACCCGGACAGGGCATAGCGATGGCTACACCTTC. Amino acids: CATRTGHSDGYTF.

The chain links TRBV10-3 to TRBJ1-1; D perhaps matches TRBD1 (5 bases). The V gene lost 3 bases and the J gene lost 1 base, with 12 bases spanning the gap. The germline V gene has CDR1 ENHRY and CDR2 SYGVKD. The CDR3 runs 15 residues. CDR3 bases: TGTGCCATCAGTGATTCGGGACGGGCGAACACTGAAGCTTTCTTT. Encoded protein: CAISDSGRANTEAFF.

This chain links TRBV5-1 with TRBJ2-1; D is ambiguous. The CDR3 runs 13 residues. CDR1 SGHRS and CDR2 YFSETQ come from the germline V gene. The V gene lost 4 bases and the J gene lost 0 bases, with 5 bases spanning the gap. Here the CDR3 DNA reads TGCGCCAGCAGCCCCCTCTCCTACAATGAGCAGTTCTTC. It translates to CASSPLSYNEQFF.

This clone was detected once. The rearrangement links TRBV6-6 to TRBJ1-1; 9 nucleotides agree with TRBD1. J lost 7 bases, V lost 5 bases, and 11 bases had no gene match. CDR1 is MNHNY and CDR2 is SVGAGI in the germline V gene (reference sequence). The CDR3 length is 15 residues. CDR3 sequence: CASSTPTGGGVEAFF. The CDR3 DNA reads TGTGCCAGCAGTACACCAACAGGGGGCGGGGTTGAAGCTTTCTTT.

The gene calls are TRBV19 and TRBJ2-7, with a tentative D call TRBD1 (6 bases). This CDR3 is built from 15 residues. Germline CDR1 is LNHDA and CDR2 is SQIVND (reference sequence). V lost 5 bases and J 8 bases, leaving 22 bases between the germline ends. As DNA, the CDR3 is TGTGCCAGTAGTGACACGACAGGCCGCGTCGTGAAGCAGTACTTC. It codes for CASSDTTGRVVKQYF.

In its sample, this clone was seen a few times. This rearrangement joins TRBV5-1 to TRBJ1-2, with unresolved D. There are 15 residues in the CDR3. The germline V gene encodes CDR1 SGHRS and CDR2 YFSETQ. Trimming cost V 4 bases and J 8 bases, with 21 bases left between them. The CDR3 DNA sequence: TGCGCCAGCAGCCCCGGAGGACGGACCCGTGAAGGCTACACCTTC. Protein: CASSPGGRTREGYTF. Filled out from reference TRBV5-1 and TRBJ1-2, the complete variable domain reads KAGVTQTPRYLIKTRGQQVTLSCSPISGHRSVSWYQQTPGQGLQFLFEYFSETQRNKGNFPGRFSGRQFSNSRSEMNVSTLELGDSALYLCASSPGGRTREGYTFGSGTRLTVV.

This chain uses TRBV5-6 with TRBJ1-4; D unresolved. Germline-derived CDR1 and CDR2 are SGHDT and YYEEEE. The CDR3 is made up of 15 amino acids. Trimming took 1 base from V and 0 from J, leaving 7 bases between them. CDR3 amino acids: CASSLLAATNEKLFF. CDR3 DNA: TGTGCCAGCAGCTTGCTCGCAGCAACTAATGAAAAACTGTTTTTT.

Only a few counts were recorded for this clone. This CDR3 reads CASSLAGGGYYGYTF. The CDR3 nucleotides read TGTGCCAGCAGTTTGGCAGGGGGGGGTTACTATGGCTACACCTTC. V usage is TRBV28 and J usage is TRBJ1-2; 7 nucleotides match TRBD1. This CDR3 comprises 15 residues. The V segment lost 3 bases and the J segment 3 bases; nucleotides outside the gene matches: 7. CDR1 MDHEN and CDR2 SYDVKM come from the germline V gene.

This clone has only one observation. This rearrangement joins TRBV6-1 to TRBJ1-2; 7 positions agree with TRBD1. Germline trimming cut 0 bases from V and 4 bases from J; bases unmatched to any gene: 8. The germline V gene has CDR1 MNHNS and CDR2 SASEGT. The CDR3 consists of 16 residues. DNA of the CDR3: TGTGCCAGCAGTGAAGCCCTCGGGACAGTGCTCTATGGCTACACCTTC. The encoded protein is CASSEALGTVLYGYTF.

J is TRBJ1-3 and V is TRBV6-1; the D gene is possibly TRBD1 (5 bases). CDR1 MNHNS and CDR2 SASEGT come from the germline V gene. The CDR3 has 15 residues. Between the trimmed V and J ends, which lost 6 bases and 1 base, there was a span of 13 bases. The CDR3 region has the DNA TGTGCCAGCAGGTTGGGGGGAGGGTCTGGAAACACCATATATTTT. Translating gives CASRLGGGSGNTIYF.

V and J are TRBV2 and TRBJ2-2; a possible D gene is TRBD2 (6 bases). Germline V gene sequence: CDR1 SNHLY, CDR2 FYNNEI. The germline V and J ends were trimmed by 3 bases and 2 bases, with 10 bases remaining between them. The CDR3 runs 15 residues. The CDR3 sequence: CASSEVSGNTGELFF. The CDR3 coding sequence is TGTGCCAGCAGTGAGGTTAGCGGTAACACCGGGGAGCTGTTTTTT.

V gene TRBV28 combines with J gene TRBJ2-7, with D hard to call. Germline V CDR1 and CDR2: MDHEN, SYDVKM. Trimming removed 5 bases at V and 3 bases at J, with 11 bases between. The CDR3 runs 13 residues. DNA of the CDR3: TGTGCCAGCAGTACCCTGGTATTCTACGAGCAGTACTTC. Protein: CASSTLVFYEQYF.

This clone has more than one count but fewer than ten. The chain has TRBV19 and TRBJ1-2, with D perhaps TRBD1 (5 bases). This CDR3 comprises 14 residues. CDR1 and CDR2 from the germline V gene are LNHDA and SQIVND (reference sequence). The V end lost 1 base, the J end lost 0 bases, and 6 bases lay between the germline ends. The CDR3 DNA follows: TGTGCCAGTAGTATAGTAGGGGCTAACTATGGCTACACCTTC. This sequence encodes CASSIVGANYGYTF.

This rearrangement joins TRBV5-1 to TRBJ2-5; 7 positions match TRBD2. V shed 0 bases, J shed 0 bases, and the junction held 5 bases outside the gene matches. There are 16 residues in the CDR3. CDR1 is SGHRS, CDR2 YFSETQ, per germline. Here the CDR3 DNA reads TGCGCCAGCAGCTTGGAATCGCGGGGGTACCAAGAGACCCAGTACTTC. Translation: CASSLESRGYQETQYF.

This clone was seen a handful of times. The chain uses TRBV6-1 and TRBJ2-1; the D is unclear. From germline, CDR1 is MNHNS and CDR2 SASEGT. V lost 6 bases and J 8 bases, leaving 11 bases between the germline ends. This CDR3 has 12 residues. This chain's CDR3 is CASSKQGDEQFF. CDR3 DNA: TGTGCCAGCAGCAAACAAGGCGATGAGCAGTTCTTC.